A selection of T cell receptor beta chains follows, all from one sample in a study of shared T cell receptors in the human thymus. Profiled with immunoSEQ multiplex PCR; TCRdb holds only in-frame clones, not every one. The sample includes hundreds of thousands of clones, 87% of them seen just once. The data were also submitted as part of a second study, on human thymus T cells.

Source material: thymocytes. The receptors originated from a boy under two years old with a congenital heart defect. Both conserved end residues are part of each CDR3. Each record gives: clone size, V gene, D gene, J gene, CDR3 DNA, CDR3 protein. The D gene is left open where the match is weak. Only part of the rows carry a size: once, few, many, or a class if the clone is expanded.

>NA|TRBV7-9|NA|TRBJ1-4
TGTGCCAGCAGCTTAGGGGCAGACAATAATGAAAAACTGTTTTTT
CASSLGADNNEKLFF
>NA|TRBV4-3|TRBD2|TRBJ2-3
TGCGCCAGCAGCCAAGACCGAACCCCGGACGGCGGGGGGGCGGCAGATACGCAGTATTTT
CASSQDRTPDGGGAADTQYF
>NA|TRBV7-2|TRBD2|TRBJ2-3
TGTGCCAGCAGCGCCAGGGGGAGCGGGAGGGCCCTCGGAGATACGCAGTATTTT
CASSARGSGRALGDTQYF
>NA|TRBV7-9|TRBD1|TRBJ2-3
TGTGCCAGCAGCTTGGACCGGGACAGGGGAAGCACAGATACGCAGTATTTT
CASSLDRDRGSTDTQYF
>NA|TRBV2|NA|TRBJ1-5
TGTGCCAGCAGTGAAGGGGGCCCCAGGGAACATAGCAATCAGCCCCAGCATTTT
CASSEGGPREHSNQPQHF
>NA|TRBV10-3|NA|TRBJ2-6
TGTGCCATCAGTGAGTCCCCCCCGAGGTCTGGGGCCAACGTCCTGACTTTC
CAISESPPRSGANVLTF
>NA|TRBV13|TRBD1|TRBJ2-3
TGTGCCAGCAGCTTAGCCCCTGCCGCCGGGACAGGGGAAGATACGCAGTATTTT
CASSLAPAAGTGEDTQYF
>NA|TRBV5-1|NA|TRBJ1-1
TGCGCCAGCAGCCCATGGACTGGGGGCAACACTGAAGCTTTCTTT
CASSPWTGGNTEAFF
>NA|TRBV27|NA|TRBJ1-5
TGTGCCAGCAGTTGGGACACTTATCAGCCCCAGCATTTT
CASSWDTYQPQHF
>NA|TRBV5-1|NA|TRBJ1-5
TGCGCCAGCAGCTTGACAGGCTCAAATCAGCCCCAGCATTTT
CASSLTGSNQPQHF
>NA|TRBV5-6|NA|TRBJ1-3
TGTGCCAGCATTGGGAGGGGAAACACCATATATTTT
CASIGRGNTIYF
>NA|TRBV18|NA|TRBJ1-5
TGTGCCAGCTCACCACAGGGGCCTAGCAATCAGCCCCAGCATTTT
CASSPQGPSNQPQHF
>NA|TRBV27|NA|TRBJ1-1
TGTGCCAGCGGAAAAACAGGACTGAACACTGAAGCTTTCTTT
CASGKTGLNTEAFF
>NA|TRBV5-1|NA|TRBJ1-1
TGCGCCAGCAGTCCCCCCTGGGCCACTGAAGCTTTCTTT
CASSPPWATEAFF
>NA|TRBV28|NA|TRBJ2-7
TGTGCCAGCAGCCGCCCCGGGACTCGTAGCGCCTACGAGCAGTACTTC
CASSRPGTRSAYEQYF
>once|TRBV30|NA|TRBJ1-4
TGTGCCTGGAGTGCCCCGACAGCAACTAATGAAAAACTGTTTTTT
CAWSAPTATNEKLFF
>NA|TRBV29-1|NA|TRBJ2-7
TGCAGCGTTGAAGTACAGGGTTCCTACGAGCAGTACTTC
CSVEVQGSYEQYF
>few|TRBV28|TRBD1|TRBJ1-5
TGTGCCAGCATCAAAAGACAGGGAGGTCAGCCCCAGCATTTT
CASIKRQGGQPQHF
>once|TRBV7-2|NA|TRBJ2-3
TGTGCCAGCAGCCCGGGAAGCCTGAGCACAGATACGCAGTATTTT
CASSPGSLSTDTQYF
>NA|TRBV19|NA|TRBJ1-3
TGTGCCAGTAGTAACAGGGACCCTGGAAACACCATATATTTT
CASSNRDPGNTIYF
>NA|TRBV5-4|TRBD2|TRBJ2-1
TGTGCCAGCAGCTTGCCCCGGGTAGCGGGGGGGAATGAGCAGTTCTTC
CASSLPRVAGGNEQFF
>NA|TRBV5-4|NA|TRBJ2-3
TGTGCCGGAGGGGGGCGGGGGTTCACAGATACGCAGTATTTT
CAGGGRGFTDTQYF
>NA|TRBV28|NA|TRBJ2-7
TGTGCCAGCAGTTTATCAGGGATTGTCGCCTACGAGCAGTACTTC
CASSLSGIVAYEQYF
>NA|TRBV27|NA|TRBJ2-7
TGTGCCAGCAGTTTACGACACCAGGGGAGCTACGAGCAGTACTTC
CASSLRHQGSYEQYF
>NA|TRBV10-3|NA|TRBJ1-5
TGTGCCATCAGTGAGGTCCACAATCAGCCCCAGCATTTT
CAISEVHNQPQHF
>NA|TRBV9|NA|TRBJ2-1
TGTGCCAGCAGCGAGACCCGAGGCCATAATGAGCAGTTCTTC
CASSETRGHNEQFF
>NA|TRBV6-4|NA|TRBJ2-7
TGTGCCAGCAGCCCCAGCCAGGGACTGTCGCAATACGAGCAGTACTTC
CASSPSQGLSQYEQYF
>NA|TRBV7-6|NA|TRBJ2-2
TGTGCCAGCAGCCCGGGACTCTCGAACACCGGGGAGCTGTTTTTT
CASSPGLSNTGELFF
>NA|TRBV4-1|NA|TRBJ1-3
TGCGCCAGCAGCCGAGGACTTCCACAGGGACCCGGAAACACCATATATTTT
CASSRGLPQGPGNTIYF
>few|TRBV18|NA|TRBJ1-2
TGTGCCAGCTCACCGGAGGGCCTTGGAATCTATGGCTACACCTTC
CASSPEGLGIYGYTF
>NA|TRBV19|NA|TRBJ2-7
TGTGCCAGTGCCCGTTGGGGGGGCCTCTCCTACGAGCAGTACTTC
CASARWGGLSYEQYF
>NA|TRBV7-2|NA|TRBJ2-1
TGTGCCAGCAGCTCCCCCCACAGCTACAATGAGCAGTTCTTC
CASSSPHSYNEQFF
>NA|TRBV6-1|TRBD1|TRBJ1-1
TGTGCCAGCAGTGAAGCGGACAGGGTGGGGAACACTGAAGCTTTCTTT
CASSEADRVGNTEAFF
>NA|TRBV15|TRBD1|TRBJ2-6
TGTGCCACCAGCAGAGGACAGGGGCTTTCGTCTGGGGCCAACGTCCTGACTTTC
CATSRGQGLSSGANVLTF
>NA|TRBV18|TRBD2|TRBJ2-7
TGTGCCAGCTCACCAGCTAGCGGGAGTTCGTGCGAGCAGTACTTC
CASSPASGSSCEQYF
>NA|TRBV5-5|NA|TRBJ2-7
TGTGCCAGCAATCCGCTGCGGGGGCAGACAGCCTACGAGCAGTACTTC
CASNPLRGQTAYEQYF
>NA|TRBV10-3|NA|TRBJ2-1
TGTGCCATCAGTTTACAGGGTCCCGGACGACACAATGAGCAGTTCTTC
CAISLQGPGRHNEQFF
>NA|TRBV28|NA|TRBJ1-5
TGTGCCAGCAGTTTAGCCAGGGAAGGACAGCCCCAGCATTTT
CASSLAREGQPQHF
>NA|TRBV2|NA|TRBJ2-3
TGTGCCAGCAGCGAACCGAACAGGGCAGATACGCAGTATTTT
CASSEPNRADTQYF
>NA|TRBV6-1|NA|TRBJ2-7
TGTGCCAGCACCCTACTCTACCCCTACGAGCAGTACTTC
CASTLLYPYEQYF
>NA|TRBV28|TRBD1|TRBJ1-6
TGTGCCAGCAGTCCACTCCACCCAATGACAGGGGGACAAAATTCACCCCTCCACTTT
CASSPLHPMTGGQNSPLHF
>NA|TRBV12-5|NA|TRBJ2-2
TGTGCTAGTGGTTTGTGGCAGTCGTACGGGGAGCTGTTTTTT
CASGLWQSYGELFF
>NA|TRBV5-1|NA|TRBJ2-2
TGCGCCAGCATTTCGGGGACACCGAACACCGGGGAGCTGTTTTTT
CASISGTPNTGELFF
>NA|TRBV28|TRBD1|TRBJ2-7
TGTGCCAGCAGTTTACGAAGACTGACAGGGGGCGACGAGCAGTACTTC
CASSLRRLTGGDEQYF
>NA|TRBV5-5|TRBD2|TRBJ2-7
TGTGCCAGCAGCTTGGGCGGGGGGAACTCCTACGAGCAGTACTTC
CASSLGGGNSYEQYF
>NA|TRBV28|NA|TRBJ1-2
TGTGCCAGCAGTCAACGCGGTTATGTGGACTATGGCTACACCTTC
CASSQRGYVDYGYTF
>NA|TRBV5-1|TRBD2|TRBJ2-7
TGCGCCAGCAGTACACGGACTAGCGGGTCCTACGAGCAGTACTTC
CASSTRTSGSYEQYF
>NA|TRBV5-1|TRBD1|TRBJ2-7
TGCGCCAGCAGCTTCGGGACAGTGACCTACGAGCAGTACTTC
CASSFGTVTYEQYF
>NA|TRBV27|TRBD1|TRBJ1-2
TGTGCCAGCAGTTCCCGGGACAGGGGATGCTACACCTTC
CASSSRDRGCYTF
>NA|TRBV7-6|NA|TRBJ1-2
TGTGCCAGCAGCCCCGGGGGGCTAAGGGGCTACACCTTC
CASSPGGLRGYTF
>NA|TRBV19|NA|TRBJ1-1
TGTGCCAGCCACAATTTACTGAACACTGAAGCTTTCTTT
CASHNLLNTEAFF
>NA|TRBV19|NA|TRBJ1-5
TGTGCCAGCGGCAGGGAAAATCAGCCCCAGCATTTT
CASGRENQPQHF
>few|TRBV7-2|TRBD2|TRBJ2-3
TGTGCCAGCAGTTTCGGGAGTGGGGGGGCAGATACGCAGTATTTT
CASSFGSGGADTQYF
>NA|TRBV5-1|TRBD2|TRBJ2-3
TGCGCCAGCAGCTTGGGAGGCGGGAGGGCCACAGATACGCAGTATTTT
CASSLGGGRATDTQYF
>NA|TRBV27|NA|TRBJ2-7
TGTGCCAGCAGCCTAAGAGAGGGCGCATCGATATACGAGCAGTACTTC
CASSLREGASIYEQYF